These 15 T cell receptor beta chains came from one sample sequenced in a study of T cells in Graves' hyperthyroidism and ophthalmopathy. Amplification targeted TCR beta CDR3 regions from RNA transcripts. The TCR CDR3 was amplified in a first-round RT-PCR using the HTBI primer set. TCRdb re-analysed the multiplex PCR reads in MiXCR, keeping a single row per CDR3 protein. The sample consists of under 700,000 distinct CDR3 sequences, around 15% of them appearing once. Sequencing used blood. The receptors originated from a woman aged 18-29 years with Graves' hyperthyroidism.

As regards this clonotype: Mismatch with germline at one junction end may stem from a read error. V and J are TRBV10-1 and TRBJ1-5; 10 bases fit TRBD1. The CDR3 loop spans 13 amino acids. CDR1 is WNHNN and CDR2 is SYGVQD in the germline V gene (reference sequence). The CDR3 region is CARGTGENQSQHF. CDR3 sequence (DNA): TGCGCCAGGGGGACAGGGGAAAATCAGTCCCAGCATTTT.

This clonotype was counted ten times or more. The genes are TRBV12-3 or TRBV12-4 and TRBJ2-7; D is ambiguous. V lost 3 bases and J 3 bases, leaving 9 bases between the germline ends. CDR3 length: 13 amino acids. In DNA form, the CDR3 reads TGTGCCAGCAGTTTGCGTCTCGGCTACGAGCAGTACTTC. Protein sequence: CASSLRLGYEQYF.

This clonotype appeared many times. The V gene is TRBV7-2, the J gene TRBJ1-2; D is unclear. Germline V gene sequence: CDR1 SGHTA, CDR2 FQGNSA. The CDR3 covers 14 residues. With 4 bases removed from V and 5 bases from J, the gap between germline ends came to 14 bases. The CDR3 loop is CASSSRHGMYGYTF. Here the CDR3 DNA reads TGTGCCAGCAGCTCGCGACACGGAATGTATGGCTACACCTTC.

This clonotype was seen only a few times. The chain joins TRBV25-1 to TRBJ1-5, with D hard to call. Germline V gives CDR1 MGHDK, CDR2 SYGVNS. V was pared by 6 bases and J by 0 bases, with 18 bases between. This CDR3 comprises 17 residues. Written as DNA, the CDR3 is TGTGCCAGCAGCCCGTCGGGCGGGGAGAATAGCAATCAGCCCCAGCATTTT. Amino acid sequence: CASSPSGGENSNQPQHF.

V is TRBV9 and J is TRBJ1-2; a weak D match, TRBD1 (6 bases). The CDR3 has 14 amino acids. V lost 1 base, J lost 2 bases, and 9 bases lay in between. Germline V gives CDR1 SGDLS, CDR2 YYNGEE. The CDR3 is CASSVLDRNYGYTF. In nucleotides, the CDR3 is TGTGCCAGCAGCGTACTCGACAGGAACTATGGCTACACCTTC.

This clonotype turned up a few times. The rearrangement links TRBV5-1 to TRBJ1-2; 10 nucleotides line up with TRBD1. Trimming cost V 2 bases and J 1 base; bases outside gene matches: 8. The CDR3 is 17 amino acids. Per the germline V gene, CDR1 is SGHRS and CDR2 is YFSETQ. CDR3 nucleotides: TGCGCCAGCAGCTTCTCCGGGACAGGGGTTGGTAACTATGGCTACACCTTC. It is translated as CASSFSGTGVGNYGYTF. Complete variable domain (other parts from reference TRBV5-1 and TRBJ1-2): KAGVTQTPRYLIKTRGQQVTLSCSPISGHRSVSWYQQTPGQGLQFLFEYFSETQRNKGNFPGRFSGRQFSNSRSEMNVSTLELGDSALYLCASSFSGTGVGNYGYTFGSGTRLTVV.

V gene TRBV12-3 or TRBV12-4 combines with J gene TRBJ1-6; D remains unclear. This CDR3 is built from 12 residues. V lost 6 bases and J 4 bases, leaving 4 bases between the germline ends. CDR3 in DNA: TGTGCCAGCAGAGGATATAATTCACCCCTCCACTTT. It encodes CASRGYNSPLHF.

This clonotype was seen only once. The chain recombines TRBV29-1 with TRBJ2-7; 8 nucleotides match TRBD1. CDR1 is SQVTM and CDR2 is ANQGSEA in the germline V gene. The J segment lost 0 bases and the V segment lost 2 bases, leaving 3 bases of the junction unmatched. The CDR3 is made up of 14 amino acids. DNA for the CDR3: TGCAGCGTTGAACGGACAGGGAACTCCTACGAGCAGTACTTC. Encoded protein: CSVERTGNSYEQYF.

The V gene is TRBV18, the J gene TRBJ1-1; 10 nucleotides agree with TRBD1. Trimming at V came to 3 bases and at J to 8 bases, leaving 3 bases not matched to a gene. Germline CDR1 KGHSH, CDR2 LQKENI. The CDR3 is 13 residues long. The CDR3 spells CASSPRQGAEAFF. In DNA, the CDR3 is TGTGCCAGCTCACCCCGACAGGGGGCGGAAGCTTTCTTT.

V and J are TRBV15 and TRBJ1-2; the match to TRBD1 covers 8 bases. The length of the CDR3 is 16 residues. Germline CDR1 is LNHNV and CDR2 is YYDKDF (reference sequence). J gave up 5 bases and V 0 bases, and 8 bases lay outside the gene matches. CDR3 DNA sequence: TGTGCCACCAGCAGAGACCGACAGGGGCGGAGTTATGGCTACACCTTC. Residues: CATSRDRQGRSYGYTF.

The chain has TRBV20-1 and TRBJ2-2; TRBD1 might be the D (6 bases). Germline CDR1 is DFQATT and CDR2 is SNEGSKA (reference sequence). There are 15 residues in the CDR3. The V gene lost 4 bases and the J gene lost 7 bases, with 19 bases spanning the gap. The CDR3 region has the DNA TGCAGTGCTAACCCCAGGGGCAACCTAGGCGGGGAGCTGTTTTTT. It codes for CSANPRGNLGGELFF.

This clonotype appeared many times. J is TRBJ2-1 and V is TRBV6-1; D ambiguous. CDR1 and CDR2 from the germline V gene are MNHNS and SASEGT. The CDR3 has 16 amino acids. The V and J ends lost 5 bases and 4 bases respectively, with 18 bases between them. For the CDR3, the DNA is TGTGCCAGCAGTTCAGTGGTGGGTAAAACTTACAATGAGCAGTTCTTC. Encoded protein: CASSSVVGKTYNEQFF.

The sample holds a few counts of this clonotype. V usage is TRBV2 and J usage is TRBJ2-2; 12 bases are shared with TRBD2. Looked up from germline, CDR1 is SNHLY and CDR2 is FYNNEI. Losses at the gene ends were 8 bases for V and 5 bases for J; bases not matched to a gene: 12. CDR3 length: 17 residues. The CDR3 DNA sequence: TGTGCCAGCCTTGAGGGACTAGCGGGTTGGGGGACCGGGGAGCTGTTTTTT. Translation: CASLEGLAGWGTGELFF.

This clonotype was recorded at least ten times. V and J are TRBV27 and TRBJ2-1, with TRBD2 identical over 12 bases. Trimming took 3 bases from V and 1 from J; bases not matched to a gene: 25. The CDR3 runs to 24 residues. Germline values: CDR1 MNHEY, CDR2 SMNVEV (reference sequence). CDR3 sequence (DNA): TGTGCCAGCAGTTTTGTCGTAGGGGCCCTTGAGGCTAGCGGGAGGGCCCTTTCCTACAATGAGCAGTTCTTC. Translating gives CASSFVVGALEASGRALSYNEQFF.

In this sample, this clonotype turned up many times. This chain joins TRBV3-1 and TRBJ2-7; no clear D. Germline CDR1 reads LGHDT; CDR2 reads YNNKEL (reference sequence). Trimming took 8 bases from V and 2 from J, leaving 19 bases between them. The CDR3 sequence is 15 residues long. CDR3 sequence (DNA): TGTGCCAGCGGTGGTTTTCAGGTTAAAACCTACGAGCAGTACTTC. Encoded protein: CASGGFQVKTYEQYF.